This TCR beta chain was profiled in a study of OX40 agonist ivuxolimab in advanced cancers. Regarding the study as a whole: At doses 0.1 to 3.0 mg/kg, CD4+ and CD8+ clones expanded.

Regarding this clone: The antigen remains undetermined.

CDR3 length: 16 residues. V lost 0 bases and J lost 3; bases outside the gene matches: 5. Germline values: CDR1 SGHTS, CDR2 YDEGEE. The method was immunoSEQ multiplex PCR; TCRdb's version includes in-frame clones alone and lacks a portion of them. The data hold 150,000 to 190,000 clones, with approximately 94% observed a single time. The sequencing here drew on CD4+ or CD8+ T cells sorted from blood, taken in a trial of the OX40 agonist ivuxolimab. The sequence derives from an adult with an advanced solid tumor such as melanoma, head and neck, liver or kidney cancer. The rearrangement uses TRBV5-8 and TRBJ1-3, with 8 bases fitting TRBD1. The chain's CDR3 is CASSLEDRAGGNTIYF. In DNA, the CDR3 is TGTGCCAGCAGCTTGGAGGACAGGGCTGGTGGAAACACCATATATTTT.